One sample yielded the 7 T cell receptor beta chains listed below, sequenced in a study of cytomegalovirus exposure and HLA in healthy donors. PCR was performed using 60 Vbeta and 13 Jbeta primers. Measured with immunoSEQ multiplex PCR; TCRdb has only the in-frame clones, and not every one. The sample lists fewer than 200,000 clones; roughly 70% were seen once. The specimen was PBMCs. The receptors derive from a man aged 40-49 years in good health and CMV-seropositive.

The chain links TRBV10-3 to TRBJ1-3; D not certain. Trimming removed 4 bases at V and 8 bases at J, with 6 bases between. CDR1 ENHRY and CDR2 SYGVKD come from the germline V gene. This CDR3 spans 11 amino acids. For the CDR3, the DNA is TGTGCCATCAGTGGGGAGTACACCATATATTTT. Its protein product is CAISGEYTIYF.

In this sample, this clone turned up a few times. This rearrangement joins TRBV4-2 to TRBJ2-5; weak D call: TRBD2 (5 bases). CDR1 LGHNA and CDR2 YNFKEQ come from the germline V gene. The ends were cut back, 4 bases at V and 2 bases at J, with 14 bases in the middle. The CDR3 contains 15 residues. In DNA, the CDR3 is TGTGCCAGCAGCCGGACTCTAAGCGGACAAGAGACCCAGTACTTC. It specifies CASSRTLSGQETQYF.

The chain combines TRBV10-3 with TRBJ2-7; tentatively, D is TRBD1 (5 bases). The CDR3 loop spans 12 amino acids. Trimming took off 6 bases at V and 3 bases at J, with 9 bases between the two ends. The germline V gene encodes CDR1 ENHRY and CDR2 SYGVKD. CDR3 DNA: TGTGCCATCAGCTCGACAGACTACGAGCAGTACTTC. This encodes CAISSTDYEQYF.

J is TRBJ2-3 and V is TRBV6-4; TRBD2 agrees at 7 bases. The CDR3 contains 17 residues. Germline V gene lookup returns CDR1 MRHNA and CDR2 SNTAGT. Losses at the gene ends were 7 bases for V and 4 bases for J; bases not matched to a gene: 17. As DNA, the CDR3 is TGTGCCAGCAATATTCCAGCTAGGGAGGGCAACCCAGATACGCAGTATTTT. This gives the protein CASNIPAREGNPDTQYF.

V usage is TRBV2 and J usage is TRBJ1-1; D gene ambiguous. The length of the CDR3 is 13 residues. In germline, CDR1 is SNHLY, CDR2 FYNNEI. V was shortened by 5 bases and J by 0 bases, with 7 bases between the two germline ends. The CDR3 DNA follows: TGTGCCAGCAGTCTGACACTGAACACTGAAGCTTTCTTT. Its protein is CASSLTLNTEAFF.

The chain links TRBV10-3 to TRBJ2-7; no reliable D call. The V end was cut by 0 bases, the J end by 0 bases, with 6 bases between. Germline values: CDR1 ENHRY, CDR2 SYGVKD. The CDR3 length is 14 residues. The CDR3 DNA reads TGTGCCATCAGTGAGTCGAACTACTCCTACGAGCAGTACTTC. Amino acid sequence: CAISESNYSYEQYF.

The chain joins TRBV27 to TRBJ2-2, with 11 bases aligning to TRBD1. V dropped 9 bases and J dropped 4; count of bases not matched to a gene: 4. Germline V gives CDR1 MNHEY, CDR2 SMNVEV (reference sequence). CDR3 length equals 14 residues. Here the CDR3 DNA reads TGTGCCAGACCCGGGACAGGGGGCACCGGGGAGCTGTTTTTT. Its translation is CARPGTGGTGELFF.